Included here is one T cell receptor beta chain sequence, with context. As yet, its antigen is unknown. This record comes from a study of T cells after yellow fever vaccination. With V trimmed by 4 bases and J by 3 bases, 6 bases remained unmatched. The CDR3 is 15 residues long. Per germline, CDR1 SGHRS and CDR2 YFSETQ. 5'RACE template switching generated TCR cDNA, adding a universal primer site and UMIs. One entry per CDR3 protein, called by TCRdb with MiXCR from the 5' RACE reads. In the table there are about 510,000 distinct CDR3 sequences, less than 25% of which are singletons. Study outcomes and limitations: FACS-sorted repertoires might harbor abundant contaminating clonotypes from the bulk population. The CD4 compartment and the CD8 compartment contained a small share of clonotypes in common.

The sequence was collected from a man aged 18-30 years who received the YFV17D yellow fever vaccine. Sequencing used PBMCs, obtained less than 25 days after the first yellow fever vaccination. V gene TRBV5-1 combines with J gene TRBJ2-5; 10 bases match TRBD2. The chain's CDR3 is CASSQGGTSEETQYF. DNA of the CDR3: TGCGCCAGCAGCCAAGGGGGGACTAGCGAAGAGACCCAGTACTTC.